Detailed here is one T cell receptor beta chain. The antigen is undetermined. This sequence may be a read error, since a much larger clone differs from it by one base. The CDR3 length is 13 residues. Germline lookup yields CDR1 SGHRS and CDR2 YFSETQ. The V gene end was trimmed by 2 bases and the J gene end by 10 bases; junction bases not matched to a gene: 5. According to the study, TCR beta libraries were built with iRepertoire HTBI primers and CDR3-region Arm-PCR. TCRdb processed the multiplex PCR reads anew with MiXCR; each CDR3 protein has one entry. The repertoire holds over 350,000 distinct CDR3 sequences, with 11% to 15% as singletons. The sample comes from a study of regulatory T cells in long-lasting Graves disease. Time point of the sample: newly diagnosed GD, antithyroid drugs for less than 3 months. Construction of the TCR library relied on RNA isolated from PBMCs. General observations from the study: Whereas around 970 public clonotypes were shared by new patients, persistent patients shared more, at roughly 3,000.

These same records also appear under a second study, on T cells in Graves' hyperthyroidism and ophthalmopathy.

V is TRBV5-1 and J is TRBJ2-1, with 8 bases lining up with TRBD1. This specimen consisted of peripheral blood mononuclear cells (PBMCs), obtained at new diagnosis, from a patient treated with antithyroid drugs. The sequence was obtained from a woman aged 45-65 years with Graves disease. CDR3 loop: CASSFRQGSEQFF. The CDR3 nucleotides are TGCGCCAGCAGCTTCCGACAGGGGTCCGAGCAGTTCTTC.